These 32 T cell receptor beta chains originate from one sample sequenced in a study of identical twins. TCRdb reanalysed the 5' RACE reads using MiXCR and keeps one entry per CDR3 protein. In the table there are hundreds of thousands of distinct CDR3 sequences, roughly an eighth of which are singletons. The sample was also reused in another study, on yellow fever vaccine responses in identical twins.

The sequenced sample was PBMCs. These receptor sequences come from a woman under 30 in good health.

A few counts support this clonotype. CDR3 coding DNA: TGCAGCGTTGAAGATCTAGGGCCACGGAACACTGAAGCTTTCTTT. Translated, it gives CSVEDLGPRNTEAFF. V and J are TRBV29-1 and TRBJ1-1; D remains unclear. With 0 bases removed from V and 1 base from J, the gap between germline ends came to 12 bases. CDR1 is SQVTM and CDR2 is ANQGSEA in the germline V gene. The CDR3 extends over 15 amino acids. The entire variable domain, with the rest obtained from reference TRBV29-1 and TRBJ1-1, is as follows: SAVISQKPSRDICQRGTSLTIQCQVDSQVTMMFWYRQQPGQSLTLIATANQGSEATYESGFVIDKFPISRPNLTFSTLTVSNMSPEDSSIYLCSVEDLGPRNTEAFFGQGTRLTVV.

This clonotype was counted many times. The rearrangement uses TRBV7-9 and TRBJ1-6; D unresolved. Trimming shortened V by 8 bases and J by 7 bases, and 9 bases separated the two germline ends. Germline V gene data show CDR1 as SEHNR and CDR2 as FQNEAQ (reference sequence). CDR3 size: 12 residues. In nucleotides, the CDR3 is TGTGCCAGCGGGCAGGTGAATTCACCCCTCCACTTT. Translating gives CASGQVNSPLHF.

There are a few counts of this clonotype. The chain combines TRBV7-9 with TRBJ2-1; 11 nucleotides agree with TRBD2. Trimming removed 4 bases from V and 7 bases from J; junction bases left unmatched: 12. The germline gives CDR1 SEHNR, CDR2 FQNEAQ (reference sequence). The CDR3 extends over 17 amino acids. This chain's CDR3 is CASSSGLAARTWNEQFF. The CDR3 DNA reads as TGTGCCAGCAGCTCGGGACTAGCGGCAAGAACTTGGAATGAGCAGTTCTTC.

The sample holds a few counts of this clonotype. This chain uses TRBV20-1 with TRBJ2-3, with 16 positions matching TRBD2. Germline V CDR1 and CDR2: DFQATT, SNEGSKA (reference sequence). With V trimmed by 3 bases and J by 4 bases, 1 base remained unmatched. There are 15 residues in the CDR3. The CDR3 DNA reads TGCAGTGCTAGTGGGACTAGCGGGGGGGCAGATACGCAGTATTTT. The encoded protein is CSASGTSGGADTQYF.

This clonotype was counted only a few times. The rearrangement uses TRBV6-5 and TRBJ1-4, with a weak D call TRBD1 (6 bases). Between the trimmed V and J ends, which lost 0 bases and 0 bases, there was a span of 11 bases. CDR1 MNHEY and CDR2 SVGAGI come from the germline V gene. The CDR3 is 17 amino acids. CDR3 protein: CASSYSRTEATNEKLFF. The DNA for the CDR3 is TGTGCCAGCAGTTACTCGAGGACAGAGGCAACTAATGAAAAACTGTTTTTT.

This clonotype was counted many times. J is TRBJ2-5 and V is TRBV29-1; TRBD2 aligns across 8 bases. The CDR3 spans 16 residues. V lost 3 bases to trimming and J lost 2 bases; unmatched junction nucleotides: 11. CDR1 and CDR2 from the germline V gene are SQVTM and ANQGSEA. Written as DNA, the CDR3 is TGCAGCGTTGACGGACTAATATCGGGGGGGCAAGAGACCCAGTACTTC. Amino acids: CSVDGLISGGQETQYF.

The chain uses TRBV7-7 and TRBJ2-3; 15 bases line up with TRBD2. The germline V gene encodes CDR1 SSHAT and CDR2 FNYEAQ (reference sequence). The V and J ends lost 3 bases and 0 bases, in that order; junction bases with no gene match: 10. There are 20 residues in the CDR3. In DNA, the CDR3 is TGTGCCAGCAGCTTGCCGGGACTAGCGGGAGGACTCGCTAGCACAGATACGCAGTATTTT. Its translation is CASSLPGLAGGLASTDTQYF.

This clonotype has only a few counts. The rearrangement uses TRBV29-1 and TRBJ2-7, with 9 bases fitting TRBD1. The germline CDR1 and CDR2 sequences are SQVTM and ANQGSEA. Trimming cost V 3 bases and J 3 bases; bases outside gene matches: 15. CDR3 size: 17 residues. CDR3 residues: CSVEGLLETGGNYEQYF. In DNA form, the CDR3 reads TGCAGCGTTGAGGGGCTCCTGGAGACAGGGGGAAACTACGAGCAGTACTTC.

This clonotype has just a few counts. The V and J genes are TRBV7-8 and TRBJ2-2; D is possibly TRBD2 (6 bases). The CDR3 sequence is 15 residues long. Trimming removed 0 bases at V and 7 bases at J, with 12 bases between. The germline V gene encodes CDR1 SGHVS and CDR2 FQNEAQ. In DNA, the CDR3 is TGTGCCAGCAGCTTAGCGATTCGGACTAACGGGGAGCTGTTTTTT. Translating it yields CASSLAIRTNGELFF.

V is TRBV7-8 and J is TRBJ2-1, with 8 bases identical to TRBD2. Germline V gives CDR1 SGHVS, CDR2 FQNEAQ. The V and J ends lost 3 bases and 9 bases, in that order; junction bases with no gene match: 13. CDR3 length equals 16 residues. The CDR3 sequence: CASSFYPSGGQSEQFF. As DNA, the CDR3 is TGTGCCAGCAGCTTTTACCCGTCGGGGGGGCAGAGTGAGCAGTTCTTC.

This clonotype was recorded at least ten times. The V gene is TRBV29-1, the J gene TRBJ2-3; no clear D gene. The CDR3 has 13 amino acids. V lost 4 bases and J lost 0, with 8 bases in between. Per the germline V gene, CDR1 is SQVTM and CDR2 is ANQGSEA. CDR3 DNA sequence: TGCAGCGTTGGGAGTTTTAGCACAGATACGCAGTATTTT. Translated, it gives CSVGSFSTDTQYF.

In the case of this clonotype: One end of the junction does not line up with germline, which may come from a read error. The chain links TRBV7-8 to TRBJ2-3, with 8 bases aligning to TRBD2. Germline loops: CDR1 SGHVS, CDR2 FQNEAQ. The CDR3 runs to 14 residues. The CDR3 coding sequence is TGTGCCAGCAGCCTCTGGACTAGCAGAGATACGCAGTATTTT. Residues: CASSLWTSRDTQYF.

The CDR3 bases are TGTGCCATCAGTGGGACAGGGGGCGCGTACGAGCAGTACTTC. Protein: CAISGTGGAYEQYF. The chain employs TRBV10-3 and TRBJ2-7, with 11 bases matching TRBD1. V lost 4 bases, J lost 4 bases, and 3 bases stayed unmatched. The CDR3 loop spans 14 amino acids. Germline CDR1 ENHRY, CDR2 SYGVKD.

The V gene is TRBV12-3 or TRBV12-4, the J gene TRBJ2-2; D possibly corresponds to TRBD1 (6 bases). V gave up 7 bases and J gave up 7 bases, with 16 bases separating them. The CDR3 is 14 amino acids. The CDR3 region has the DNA TGTGCCAGCACCACAGACAGGCGCAGCGGGGAGCTGTTTTTT. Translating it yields CASTTDRRSGELFF.

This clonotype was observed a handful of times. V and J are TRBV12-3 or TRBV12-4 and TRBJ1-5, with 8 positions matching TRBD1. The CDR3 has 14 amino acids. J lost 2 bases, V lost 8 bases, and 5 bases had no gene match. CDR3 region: CASGQGAGNQPQHF. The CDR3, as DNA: TGTGCCAGCGGGCAGGGGGCAGGCAATCAGCCCCAGCATTTT.

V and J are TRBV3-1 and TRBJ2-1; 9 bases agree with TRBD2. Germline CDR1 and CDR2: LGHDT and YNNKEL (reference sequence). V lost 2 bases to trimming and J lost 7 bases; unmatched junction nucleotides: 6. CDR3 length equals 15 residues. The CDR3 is CASSQKGLAGNEQFF. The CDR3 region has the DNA TGTGCCAGCAGCCAAAAAGGGCTAGCGGGGAATGAGCAGTTCTTC.

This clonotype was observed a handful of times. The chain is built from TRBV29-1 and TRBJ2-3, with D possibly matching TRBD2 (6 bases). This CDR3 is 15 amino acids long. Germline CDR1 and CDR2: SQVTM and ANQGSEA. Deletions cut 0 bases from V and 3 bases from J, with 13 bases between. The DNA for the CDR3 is TGCAGCGTTGAAGACGTAGGAGGGAGGACAGATACGCAGTATTTT. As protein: CSVEDVGGRTDTQYF.

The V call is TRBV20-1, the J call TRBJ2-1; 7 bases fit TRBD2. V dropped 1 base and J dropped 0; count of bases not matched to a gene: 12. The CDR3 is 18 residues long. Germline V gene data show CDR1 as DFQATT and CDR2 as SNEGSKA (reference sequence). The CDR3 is CSARVPLLAESSYNEQFF. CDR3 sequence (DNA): TGCAGTGCTAGAGTTCCCCTTCTAGCGGAGAGCTCCTACAATGAGCAGTTCTTC.

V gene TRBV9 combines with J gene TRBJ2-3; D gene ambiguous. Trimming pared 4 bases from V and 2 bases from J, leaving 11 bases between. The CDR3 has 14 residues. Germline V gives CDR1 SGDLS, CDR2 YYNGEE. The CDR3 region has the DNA TGTGCCAGCAGCCGGAGTGTGAACACAGATACGCAGTATTTT. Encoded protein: CASSRSVNTDTQYF.

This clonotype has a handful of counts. The CDR3 here is CASSPSAGVGTEAFF. The CDR3 DNA reads as TGTGCCAGCAGCCCCAGCGCGGGGGTGGGCACTGAAGCTTTCTTT. The chain has TRBV7-2 and TRBJ1-1, with D possibly being TRBD1 (5 bases). CDR1 is SGHTA, CDR2 FQGNSA, per germline. The V end lost 5 bases, the J end lost 4 bases, and 17 bases lay between the germline ends. This CDR3 region has 15 residues.

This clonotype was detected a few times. CDR3 loop: CASSFQSGIVSDTQYF. CDR3 coding DNA: TGTGCCAGCAGCTTCCAGAGCGGGATAGTCTCAGATACGCAGTATTTT. This sequence joins TRBV3-1 and TRBJ2-3, with 7 positions matching TRBD2. CDR1 and CDR2 (germline): LGHDT, YNNKEL (reference sequence). The CDR3 sequence is 16 residues long. V lost 5 bases, J lost 4 bases, and 12 bases stayed unmatched.

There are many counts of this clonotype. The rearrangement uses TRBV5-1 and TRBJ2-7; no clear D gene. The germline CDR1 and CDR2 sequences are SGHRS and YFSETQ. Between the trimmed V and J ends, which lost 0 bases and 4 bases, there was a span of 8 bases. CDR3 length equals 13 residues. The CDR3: CASSLAAAYEQYF. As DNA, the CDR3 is TGCGCCAGCAGCTTGGCTGCAGCTTACGAGCAGTACTTC.

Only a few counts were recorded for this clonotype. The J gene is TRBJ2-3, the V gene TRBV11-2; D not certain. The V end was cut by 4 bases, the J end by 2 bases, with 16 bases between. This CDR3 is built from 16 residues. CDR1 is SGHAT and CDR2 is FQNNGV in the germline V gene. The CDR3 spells CASSSPFGTFTDTQYF. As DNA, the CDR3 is TGTGCCAGCAGCTCCCCCTTTGGCACGTTCACAGATACGCAGTATTTT.

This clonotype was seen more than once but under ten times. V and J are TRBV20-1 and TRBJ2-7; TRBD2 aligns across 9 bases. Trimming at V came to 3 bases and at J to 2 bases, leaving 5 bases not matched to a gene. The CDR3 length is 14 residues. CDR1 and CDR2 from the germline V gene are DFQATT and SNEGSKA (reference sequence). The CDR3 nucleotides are TGCAGTGCTAGTTTGACTAGCGGAGCCTACGAGCAGTACTTC. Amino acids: CSASLTSGAYEQYF.

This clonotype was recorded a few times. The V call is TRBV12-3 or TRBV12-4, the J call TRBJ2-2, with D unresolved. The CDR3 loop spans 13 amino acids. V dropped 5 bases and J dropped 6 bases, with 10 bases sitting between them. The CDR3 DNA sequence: TGTGCCAGCAGTGTTGGGTTTCCCGGGGAGCTGTTTTTT. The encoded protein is CASSVGFPGELFF.

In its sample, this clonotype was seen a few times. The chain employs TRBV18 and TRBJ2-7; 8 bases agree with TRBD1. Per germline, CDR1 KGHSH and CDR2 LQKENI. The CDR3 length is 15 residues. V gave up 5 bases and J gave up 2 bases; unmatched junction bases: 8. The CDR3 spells CASSGPGTGTYEQYF. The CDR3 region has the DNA TGTGCCAGCTCAGGACCCGGGACAGGAACCTACGAGCAGTACTTC.

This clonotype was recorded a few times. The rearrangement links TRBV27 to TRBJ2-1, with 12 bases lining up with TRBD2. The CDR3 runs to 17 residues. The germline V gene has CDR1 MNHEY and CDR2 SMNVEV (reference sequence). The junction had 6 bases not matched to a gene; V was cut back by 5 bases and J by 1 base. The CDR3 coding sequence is TGTGCCAGCAGTCCGCGGACTAGCGGGGAGTCCTACAATGAGCAGTTCTTC. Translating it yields CASSPRTSGESYNEQFF.

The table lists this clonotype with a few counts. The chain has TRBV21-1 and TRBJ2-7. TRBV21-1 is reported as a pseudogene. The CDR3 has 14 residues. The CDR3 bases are TGTGCCAGCAGCAATGAGGCAGACGCCTACGAGCAGTACGTC. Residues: CASSNEADAYEQYV.

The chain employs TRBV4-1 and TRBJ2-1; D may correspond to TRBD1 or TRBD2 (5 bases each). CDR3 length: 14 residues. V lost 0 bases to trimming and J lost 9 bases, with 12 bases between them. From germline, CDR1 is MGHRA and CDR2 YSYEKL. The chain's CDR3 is CASSQDRGGPEQFF. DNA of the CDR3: TGCGCCAGCAGCCAAGATAGGGGCGGGCCTGAGCAGTTCTTC.

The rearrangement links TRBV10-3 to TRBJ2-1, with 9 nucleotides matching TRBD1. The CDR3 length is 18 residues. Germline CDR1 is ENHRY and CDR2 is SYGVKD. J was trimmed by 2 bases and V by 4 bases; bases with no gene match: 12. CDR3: CAISGTGDEGVAYNEQFF. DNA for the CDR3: TGTGCCATCAGTGGGACAGGGGACGAAGGGGTCGCCTACAATGAGCAGTTCTTC.

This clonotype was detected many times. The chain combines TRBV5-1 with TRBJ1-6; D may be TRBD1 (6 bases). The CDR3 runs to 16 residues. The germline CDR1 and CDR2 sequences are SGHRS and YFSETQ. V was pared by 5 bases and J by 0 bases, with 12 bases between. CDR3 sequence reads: CASRETGSSYNSPLHF. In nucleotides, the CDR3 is TGCGCCAGCAGGGAGACAGGAAGCTCCTATAATTCACCCCTCCACTTT.

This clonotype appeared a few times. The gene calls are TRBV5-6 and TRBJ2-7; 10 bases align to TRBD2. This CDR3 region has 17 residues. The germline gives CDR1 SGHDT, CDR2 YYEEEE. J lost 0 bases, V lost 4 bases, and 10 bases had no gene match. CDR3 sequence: CASSRTIAGGNSYEQYF. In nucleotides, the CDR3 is TGTGCCAGCAGCCGAACTATAGCGGGAGGCAACTCCTACGAGCAGTACTTC.